The clone carrying this TCR beta chain was recorded many times. These data come from a study of T cells in Graves' hyperthyroidism and ophthalmopathy. Using RNA transcripts as the source, TCR beta CDR3 regions were amplified. With the HTBI primer set, the TCR CDR3 went through a first round of RT-PCR. TCRdb itself ran the multiplex PCR reads through MiXCR, one entry per CDR3 protein. Of around 700,000 distinct CDR3 sequences in the sample, around 20% are singletons; the top ten hold roughly 17%. The germline V gene encodes CDR1 LGHDT and CDR2 YNNKEL (reference sequence). The CDR3 length is 14 residues. The V and J ends lost 2 bases and 0 bases respectively, with 5 bases between them.

The rearrangement links TRBV3-1 to TRBJ2-1; D gene ambiguous. Sequencing input: blood. The receptor's source is a woman between 50 and 59 years old with Graves' hyperthyroidism that later progressed to Graves' ophthalmopathy. The CDR3, as DNA: TGTGCCAGCAGCCAACCGAGCTCCTACAATGAGCAGTTCTTC. Residues: CASSQPSSYNEQFF.